This T cell receptor (beta chain) was obtained from a study of shared clonotypes between healthy human individuals. The genomic DNA of each subset was split evenly across several immunoSEQ plates. The data were produced by immunoSEQ multiplex PCR, yet TCRdb's version contains in-frame clones alone and is incomplete. The sample contains 2 million or so clones, approximately 95% of which appear only once. The CDR3 consists of 15 residues. In germline, CDR1 is SGHAT, CDR2 FQNNGV. V was cut by 4 bases and J by 6 bases, with 19 bases left in between. Naive CD8 cells were CD45RO-negative, positively selected for CCR7, excluding terminally differentiated effector memory CD45RA+ cells.

The rearrangement uses TRBV11-2 and TRBJ2-7, with D possibly being TRBD2 (7 bases). The sequence came from a man aged 18-30 years in good health. Input material: naive CD8+ T cells sorted from blood. CDR3 in amino acids: CASSSWQPGEGEQYF. The CDR3 DNA reads TGTGCCAGCAGCTCCTGGCAGCCAGGGGAGGGCGAGCAGTACTTC.